The 30 T cell receptor beta chains below come from one sample, sequenced in a study of T cells in Graves' hyperthyroidism and ophthalmopathy. TCR beta CDR3 regions were amplified from RNA. An initial round of RT-PCR targeting the TCR CDR3 relied on the HTBI primer set. MiXCR, run by TCRdb on the multiplex PCR reads, gives a single entry per CDR3 protein. Altogether some 380,000 distinct CDR3 sequences are present, approximately 15% being singletons, with the ten largest covering 20%. What was sequenced was blood. The origin of the receptors is a man aged 25-45 years with Graves' hyperthyroidism that later progressed to Graves' ophthalmopathy.

This clonotype was counted only a few times. The chain links TRBV4-2 to TRBJ2-3; 10 nucleotides line up with TRBD2. The CDR3 is 15 amino acids. The germline V gene has CDR1 LGHNA and CDR2 YNFKEQ. J gave up 2 bases and V 2 bases, and 1 base lay outside the gene matches. DNA of the CDR3: TGTGCCAGCAGCCAAAGCGGGGGGGCCACAGATACGCAGTATTTT. It codes for CASSQSGGATDTQYF.

This clonotype was seen a handful of times. The rearrangement joins TRBV18 to TRBJ2-7; D perhaps matches TRBD2 (5 bases). Germline CDR1 and CDR2: KGHSH and LQKENI. Trimming shortened V by 3 bases and J by 0 bases, and 9 bases separated the two germline ends. This CDR3 is 14 amino acids long. CDR3 nucleotides: TGTGCCAGCTCACCCTCTGGACTCTCCTACGAGCAGTACTTC. Translating it yields CASSPSGLSYEQYF. The full variable domain, completed using reference TRBV18 and TRBJ2-7, is NAGVMQNPRHLVRRRGQEARLRCSPMKGHSHVYWYRQLPEEGLKFMVYLQKENIIDESGMPKERFSAEFPKEGPSILRIQQVVRGDSAAYFCASSPSGLSYEQYFGPGTRLTVT.

In regard to this clonotype: The germline gene is not matched at one end of the junction; a read error may be the cause. The chain is built from TRBV28 and TRBJ1-5; D call uncertain. This CDR3 spans 14 amino acids. From germline, CDR1 is MDHEN and CDR2 SYDVKM. The CDR3 loop reads CASSLPFSNQPRHF. The CDR3 DNA follows: TGTGCCAGCAGTTTACCCTTCAGCAATCAGCCCCGGCATTTT.

This clonotype was recorded many times. J is TRBJ1-2 and V is TRBV24-1; TRBD1 aligns across 7 bases. Germline CDR1 and CDR2: KGHDR and SFDVKD. This CDR3 has 14 amino acids. Trimming at V came to 0 bases and at J to 4 bases, leaving 1 base not matched to a gene. The CDR3 loop reads CATSDLDRVYGYTF. The CDR3 DNA reads TGTGCCACCAGTGATTTGGACAGGGTCTATGGCTACACCTTC.

The gene calls are TRBV7-6 and TRBJ2-3; 9 bases match TRBD2. The V gene's germline CDR1 is SGHVS and CDR2 FNYEAQ. This CDR3 is 14 amino acids long. Germline trimming cut 7 bases from V and 3 bases from J; bases unmatched to any gene: 5. CDR3 in amino acids: CASTPGLATDTQYF. The CDR3 DNA reads TGTGCCAGCACCCCGGGACTAGCAACAGATACGCAGTATTTT. The full variable domain, completed using reference TRBV7-6 and TRBJ2-3, is GAGVSQSPRYKVTKRGQDVALRCDPISGHVSLYWYRQALGQGPEFLTYFNYEAQQDKSGLPNDRFSAERPEGSISTLTIQRTEQRDSAMYRCASTPGLATDTQYFGPGTRLTVL.

Points on this clonotype: Without the conserved terminal phenylalanine or tryptophan, this CDR3 likely stems from a read error. J is TRBJ1-1 and V is TRBV3-1; 9 bases map to TRBD1. The CDR3 length is 13 residues. Germline V gene data show CDR1 as LGHDT and CDR2 as YNNKEL (reference sequence). The trim removed 3 bases at V and 7 bases at J, leaving 3 bases unmatched. The DNA for the CDR3 is TGTGCCAGCAGCCATGAGACAGGGGGTGAAGCTTTCCTT. Translating it yields CASSHETGGEAFL.

This clonotype was seen once. The germline gene is not matched at one end of the junction; a read error may be the cause. The chain is built from TRBV11-2 and TRBJ1-6, with a possible D match to TRBD1 (6 bases). Germline CDR1 and CDR2: SGHAT and FQNNGV. This CDR3 has 17 residues. CDR3 in amino acids: CASSPMGGPRGDSPFHF. The CDR3 DNA sequence: TGTGCCAGCAGCCCCATGGGGGGCCCGCGGGGGGATTCACCCTTCCACTTT.

This clonotype showed up many times. The chain employs TRBV12-3 or TRBV12-4 and TRBJ1-2, with a weak D call TRBD1 (5 bases). CDR3 length equals 13 residues. V was pared by 5 bases and J by 3 bases, with 10 bases between. The CDR3 DNA reads as TGTGCCAGCAGTCGCAGGGAAGACTATGGCTACACCTTC. Amino acid sequence: CASSRREDYGYTF.

This clonotype was picked up many times. The rearrangement links TRBV2 to TRBJ2-7; 11 bases align to TRBD1. The V gene's germline CDR1 is SNHLY and CDR2 FYNNEI. The CDR3 extends over 15 amino acids. V gave up 1 base and J gave up 5 bases; unmatched junction bases: 4. The CDR3 loop is CASSEGTGGIHEQYF. Here the CDR3 DNA reads TGTGCCAGCAGTGAAGGGACAGGGGGCATACACGAGCAGTACTTC.

As regards this clonotype: This may come from a read error, since a much larger clone is one base off. V gene TRBV29-1 combines with J gene TRBJ1-1; D perhaps matches TRBD1 (6 bases). The V end lost 4 bases, the J end lost 6 bases, and 18 bases lay between the germline ends. Germline-derived CDR1 and CDR2 are SQVTM and ANQGSEA. This CDR3 is 14 amino acids long. The CDR3 DNA reads TGCAGCGTTGCTCCCGCGACCGGGGGCCCTGAAGCTTTCTTT. This codes for CSVAPATGGPEAFF.

This clonotype was observed at least ten times. This chain joins TRBV11-2 and TRBJ2-1; TRBD2 agrees at 10 bases. CDR1 and CDR2 (germline): SGHAT, FQNNGV. V gave up 3 bases and J gave up 2 bases; unmatched junction bases: 10. The CDR3 extends over 18 amino acids. CDR3 nucleotide sequence: TGTGCCAGCAGCTTCGTAGCGGGGGGACCTACTACCTACAATGAGCAGTTCTTC. It yields the protein CASSFVAGGPTTYNEQFF.

This clonotype was observed at least ten times. This sequence joins TRBV7-2 and TRBJ2-2, with D possibly matching TRBD1 (6 bases). There are 14 residues in the CDR3. CDR1 is SGHTA, CDR2 FQGNSA, per germline. The V end was cut by 0 bases, the J end by 7 bases, with 9 bases between. CDR3 residues: CASSLAQGGGELFF. CDR3 sequence (DNA): TGTGCCAGCAGCTTAGCACAGGGCGGCGGGGAGCTGTTTTTT.

This clonotype was recorded many times. The chain employs TRBV12-5 and TRBJ1-1, with unresolved D. V was clipped by 1 base and J by 2 bases, with 8 bases between them. The CDR3 covers 14 residues. The germline V gene encodes CDR1 LGHNT and CDR2 FRNRAP. This CDR3 reads CASGLGAPNTEAFF. In DNA, the CDR3 is TGTGCTAGTGGTTTGGGCGCACCTAACACTGAAGCTTTCTTT.

This clonotype was picked up many times. Here the CDR3 DNA reads TGTGCCAGCTCACCGGGGGTTACAGAGACCCAGTACTTC. As protein: CASSPGVTETQYF. The chain links TRBV18 to TRBJ2-5; D might be TRBD1 or TRBD2, each matching 5 bases. The germline V and J ends were trimmed by 3 bases and 4 bases, with 9 bases remaining between them. Germline values: CDR1 KGHSH, CDR2 LQKENI. The CDR3 is 13 residues long.

The chain employs TRBV6-1 and TRBJ2-1, with D possibly TRBD2 on 6 matching bases. The CDR3 length is 14 residues. The germline gives CDR1 MNHNS, CDR2 SASEGT. Trimming removed 6 bases from V and 4 bases from J, with 13 bases in between. CDR3 DNA: TGTGCCAGCAGCCCCTGGACTACTTACAATGAGCAGTTCTTC. Its protein is CASSPWTTYNEQFF.

The chain joins TRBV6-4 to TRBJ1-1; a weak D match, TRBD1 (6 bases). The CDR3 is 13 amino acids. Trimming pared 5 bases from V and 4 bases from J, leaving 11 bases between. Germline CDR1 reads MRHNA; CDR2 reads SNTAGT. The CDR3 DNA follows: TGTGCCAGCAGTATAAAGGGGGGCACTGAAGCTTTCTTT. Its protein product is CASSIKGGTEAFF.

This clonotype came up many times. The V call is TRBV12-3 or TRBV12-4, the J call TRBJ2-7; TRBD2 matches at 8 bases. J lost 1 base, V lost 3 bases, and 2 bases had no gene match. The CDR3 sequence is 14 residues long. CDR3 protein: CASSLGLESYEQYF. The CDR3 DNA reads as TGTGCCAGCAGTTTGGGACTAGAATCCTACGAGCAGTACTTC.

This clonotype was picked up one time. The V and J genes are TRBV19 and TRBJ1-1; D not resolved. Germline-derived CDR1 and CDR2 are LNHDA and SQIVND (reference sequence). This CDR3 region has 13 residues. V was shortened by 4 bases and J by 6 bases, with 12 bases between the two germline ends. Here the CDR3 reads CASSTGPRAEAFF. DNA of the CDR3: TGTGCCAGTAGTACTGGACCGCGGGCTGAAGCTTTCTTT.

The V and J genes are TRBV4-1 and TRBJ2-7, with D perhaps TRBD1 (6 bases). The CDR3 consists of 16 residues. In germline, CDR1 is MGHRA, CDR2 YSYEKL. Trimming left V 1 base short and J 1 base short, with 14 bases between. The CDR3 DNA sequence: TGCGCCAGCAGCCAAGGATCGGTACAGGGTTCCTACGAGCAGTACTTC. Protein sequence: CASSQGSVQGSYEQYF.

This clonotype was observed at least ten times. The chain links TRBV7-9 to TRBJ2-5, with TRBD1 matching 9 bases. Germline V gene sequence: CDR1 SEHNR, CDR2 FQNEAQ (reference sequence). V dropped 1 base and J dropped 5; count of bases not matched to a gene: 2. The CDR3 totals 14 residues. The CDR3 region has the DNA TGTGCCAGCAGCTTAGTTGGGACAGGGGAGACCCAGTACTTC. Translating it yields CASSLVGTGETQYF.

This clonotype has a handful of counts. CDR3 nucleotides: TGTGCCTGGAGTGTCGGCTCGGGAAGTTACAATGAGCAGTTCTTC. It yields the protein CAWSVGSGSYNEQFF. The chain is built from TRBV30 and TRBJ2-1, with D possibly being TRBD2 (5 bases). Between the trimmed V and J ends, which lost 0 bases and 4 bases, there was a span of 13 bases. Germline CDR1 is GTSNPN and CDR2 is SVGIG (reference sequence). The CDR3 length is 15 residues.

This clonotype came up many times. This chain uses TRBV2 with TRBJ2-5; TRBD1 agrees at 8 bases. Trimming removed 7 bases from V and 2 bases from J; junction bases left unmatched: 3. The CDR3 covers 13 residues. The germline V gene has CDR1 SNHLY and CDR2 FYNNEI. The CDR3: CASTGQAQETQYF. CDR3 DNA sequence: TGTGCCAGCACGGGACAGGCTCAAGAGACCCAGTACTTC.

This clonotype has ten or more counts. The chain combines TRBV11-2 with TRBJ2-2, with TRBD1 identical over 9 bases. The CDR3 sequence is 14 residues long. Germline values: CDR1 SGHAT, CDR2 FQNNGV. Germline trimming cut 4 bases from V and 13 bases from J; bases unmatched to any gene: 10. The CDR3 nucleotides are TGTGCCAGCAGCTCCACTATACCGGGACAGGGGCTGTTTTTT. Translating gives CASSSTIPGQGLFF.

This clonotype has a handful of counts. In nucleotides, the CDR3 is TGCGCCAGCAGCCAAGCTAGGTTCGGGGCAGATACGCAGTATTTT. Translated, it gives CASSQARFGADTQYF. The genes are TRBV4-1 and TRBJ2-3, with a weak D call TRBD2 (5 bases). Germline lookup yields CDR1 MGHRA and CDR2 YSYEKL. Trimming cost V 1 base and J 4 bases, with 12 bases left between them. This CDR3 is 15 amino acids long.

This clonotype was observed at least ten times. The chain carries TRBV6-1 and TRBJ1-2; D remains unclear. The V and J ends lost 6 bases and 4 bases respectively, with 9 bases between them. From germline, CDR1 is MNHNS and CDR2 SASEGT. The CDR3 totals 12 residues. The CDR3 region has the DNA TGTGCCAGCAGAGACGAGTTCTATGGCTACACCTTC. It yields the protein CASRDEFYGYTF.

Remarks on this clonotype: A read error is possible here, since a much larger clone lies one base away. This chain connects TRBV6-5 to TRBJ2-1; the match to TRBD1 covers 9 bases. Trimming at V came to 1 base and at J to 10 bases, leaving 11 bases not matched to a gene. Germline V gene lookup returns CDR1 MNHEY and CDR2 SVGAGI. The CDR3 loop spans 16 amino acids. CDR3 protein: CASSYLVGQGLGEQFF. The CDR3 DNA is TGTGCCAGCAGTTACTTAGTGGGACAGGGATTGGGCGAGCAGTTCTTC.

There are many counts of this clonotype. V gene TRBV28 combines with J gene TRBJ2-1, with 14 nucleotides matching TRBD2. Per the germline V gene, CDR1 is MDHEN and CDR2 is SYDVKM. The V and J ends lost 2 bases and 9 bases, in that order; junction bases with no gene match: 6. The CDR3 is 16 residues long. CDR3 in DNA: TGTGCCAGCAGTTTAGGACTAGCGGGGGGTTCTGGTGAGCAGTTCTTC. It yields the protein CASSLGLAGGSGEQFF.

This chain connects TRBV6-1 to TRBJ1-4; D is undetermined. V was shortened by 5 bases and J by 10 bases, with 14 bases between the two germline ends. This CDR3 contains 13 residues. Germline-derived CDR1 and CDR2 are MNHNS and SASEGT. CDR3: CASSISFFGKLFF. CDR3 DNA sequence: TGTGCCAGCAGTATCTCCTTTTTCGGAAAACTGTTTTTT.

Many counts were recorded for this clonotype. V usage is TRBV27 and J usage is TRBJ1-2; 8 bases are a match to TRBD1. Per germline, CDR1 MNHEY and CDR2 SMNVEV (reference sequence). The length of the CDR3 is 16 residues. The V gene end was trimmed by 3 bases and the J gene end by 4 bases; junction bases not matched to a gene: 10. The CDR3 is CASSFAGQAETYGYTF. In DNA form, the CDR3 reads TGTGCCAGCAGTTTTGCGGGACAGGCAGAAACCTATGGCTACACCTTC.

This clonotype occurred many times. The genes are TRBV20-1 and TRBJ1-1; D unresolved. Germline assignment: CDR1 DFQATT and CDR2 SNEGSKA (reference sequence). The V end was cut by 1 base, the J end by 7 bases, with 4 bases between. The CDR3 is 10 amino acids. This CDR3 is CSARVYEAFF. The CDR3 nucleotides read TGCAGTGCTAGAGTTTATGAAGCTTTCTTT.